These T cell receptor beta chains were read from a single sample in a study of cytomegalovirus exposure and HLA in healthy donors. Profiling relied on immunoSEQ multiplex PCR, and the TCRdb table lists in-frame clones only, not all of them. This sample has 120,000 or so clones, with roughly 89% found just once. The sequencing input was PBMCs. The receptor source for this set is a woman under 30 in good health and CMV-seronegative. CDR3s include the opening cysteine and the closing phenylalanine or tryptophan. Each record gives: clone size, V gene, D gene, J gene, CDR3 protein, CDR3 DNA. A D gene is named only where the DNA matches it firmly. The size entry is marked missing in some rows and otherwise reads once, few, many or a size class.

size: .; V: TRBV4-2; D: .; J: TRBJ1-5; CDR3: CASSQGLSNQPQHF; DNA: TGTGCCAGCAGCCAAGGGCTGAGCAATCAGCCCCAGCATTTT
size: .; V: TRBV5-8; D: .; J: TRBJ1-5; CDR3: CASSLENLSNQPQHF; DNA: TGTGCCAGCAGCTTGGAAAACCTAAGCAATCAGCCCCAGCATTTT
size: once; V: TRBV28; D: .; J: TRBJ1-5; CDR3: CASSRAGGNQPQHF; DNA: TGTGCCAGCAGTCGTGCGGGGGGCAATCAGCCCCAGCATTTT
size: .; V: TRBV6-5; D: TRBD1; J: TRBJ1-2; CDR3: CASSYSRAGGDGYTF; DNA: TGTGCCAGCAGTTACTCGAGGGCAGGGGGTGATGGCTACACCTTC
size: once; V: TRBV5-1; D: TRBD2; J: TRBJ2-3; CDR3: CASSRLASDTQYF; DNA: TGCGCCAGCAGCAGACTAGCGTCAGATACGCAGTATTTT
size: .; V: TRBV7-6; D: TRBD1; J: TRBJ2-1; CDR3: CASSLGQGAYNEQFF; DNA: TGTGCCAGCAGCTTAGGACAGGGGGCTTACAATGAGCAGTTCTTC
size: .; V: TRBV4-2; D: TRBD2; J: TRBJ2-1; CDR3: CASSQERGRASNEQFF; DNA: TGTGCCAGCAGCCAAGAGCGCGGGAGGGCCTCAAATGAGCAGTTCTTC
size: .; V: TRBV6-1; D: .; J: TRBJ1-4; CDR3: CASSRAYSEKLFF; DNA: TGTGCCAGCAGTCGCGCCTACAGTGAAAAACTGTTTTTT
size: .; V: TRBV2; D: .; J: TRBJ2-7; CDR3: CASSGGEQYF; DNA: TGTGCCAGCTCAGGGGGGGAGCAGTACTTC
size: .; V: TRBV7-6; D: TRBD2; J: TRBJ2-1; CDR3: CASSQTPRGLAGNNEQFF; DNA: TGTGCCAGCAGCCAAACTCCCCGGGGACTAGCGGGGAACAATGAGCAGTTCTTC
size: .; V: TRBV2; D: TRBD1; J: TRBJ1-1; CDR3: CASSEEGQSAFF; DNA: TGTGCCAGCAGTGAAGAGGGACAGAGTGCTTTCTTT
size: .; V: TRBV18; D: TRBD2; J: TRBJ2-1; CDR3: CASSPLALAGTYNEQFF; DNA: TGTGCCAGCTCACCACTTGCGCTAGCGGGCACGTACAATGAGCAGTTCTTC
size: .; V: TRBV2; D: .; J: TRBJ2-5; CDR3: CASSDVPGGPQETQYF; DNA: TGTGCCAGCTCAGATGTTCCGGGGGGCCCGCAAGAGACCCAGTACTTC
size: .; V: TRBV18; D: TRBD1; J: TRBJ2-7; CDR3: CASSPRGQGFSGMGEQYF; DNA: TGTGCCAGCTCACCACGGGGACAGGGCTTTTCGGGGATGGGCGAGCAGTACTTC
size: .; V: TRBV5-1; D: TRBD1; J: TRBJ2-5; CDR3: CASSSGQTWETQYF; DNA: TGCGCCAGCAGCTCGGGACAGACGTGGGAGACCCAGTACTTC
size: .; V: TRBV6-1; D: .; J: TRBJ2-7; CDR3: CASSYLAYEQYF; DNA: TGTGCCAGCAGTTATCTAGCCTACGAGCAGTACTTC
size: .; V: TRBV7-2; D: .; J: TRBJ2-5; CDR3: CASSPRPGDPEETQYF; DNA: TGTGCCAGCAGCCCCAGACCCGGAGACCCTGAAGAGACCCAGTACTTC
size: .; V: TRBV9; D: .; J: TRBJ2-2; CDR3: CASSVRVGELFF; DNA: TGTGCCAGCAGCGTTCGGGTCGGGGAGCTGTTTTTT
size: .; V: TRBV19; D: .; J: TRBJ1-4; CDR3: CASISTGTNEKLFF; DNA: TGTGCCAGTATCTCGACAGGAACTAATGAAAAACTGTTTTTT
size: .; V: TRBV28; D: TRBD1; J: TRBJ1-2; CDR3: CASSGTGTGQVGYTF; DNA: TGTGCCAGCAGTGGGACCGGGACAGGGCAAGTTGGCTACACCTTC
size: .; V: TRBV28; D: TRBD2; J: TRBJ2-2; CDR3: CASSLTSGGSNTGELFF; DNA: TGTGCCAGCAGTTTAACTAGCGGGGGATCCAACACCGGGGAGCTGTTTTTT
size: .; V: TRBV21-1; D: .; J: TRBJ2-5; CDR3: CASAPIDRDRATQETQYF; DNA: TGTGCCAGCGCGCCCATAGACCGGGACAGGGCGACCCAAGAGACCCAGTACTTC
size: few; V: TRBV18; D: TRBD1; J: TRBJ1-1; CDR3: CASLTDRGTEAFF; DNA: TGTGCCAGCTTAACTGACAGGGGCACTGAAGCTTTCTTT
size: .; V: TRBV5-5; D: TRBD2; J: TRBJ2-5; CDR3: CASSLAVYQRGTETQYF; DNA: TGTGCCAGCAGCTTGGCCGTATATCAGCGGGGGACAGAGACCCAGTACTTC
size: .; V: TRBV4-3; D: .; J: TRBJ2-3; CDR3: CASSREMGAEADTQYF; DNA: TGCGCCAGCAGCCGCGAAATGGGTGCGGAGGCAGATACGCAGTATTTT
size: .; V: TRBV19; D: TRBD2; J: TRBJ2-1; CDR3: CASSLLGAGGRYEQFF; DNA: TGTGCCAGTAGTCTATTGGGAGCGGGGGGAAGGTATGAGCAGTTCTTC
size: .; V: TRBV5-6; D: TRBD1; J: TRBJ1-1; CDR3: CASSLYRGRTEAFF; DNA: TGTGCCAGCAGCTTGTACAGGGGGCGGACTGAAGCTTTCTTT
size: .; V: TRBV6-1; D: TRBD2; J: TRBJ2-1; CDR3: CASSEEAGGYNEQFF; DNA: TGTGCCAGCAGTGAAGAAGCGGGGGGCTACAATGAGCAGTTCTTC
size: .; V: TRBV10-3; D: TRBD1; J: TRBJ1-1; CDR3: CAIRADPGQRQNTEAFF; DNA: TGTGCCATCAGGGCAGATCCGGGACAGCGACAGAACACTGAAGCTTTCTTT
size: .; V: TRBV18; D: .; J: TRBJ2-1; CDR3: CASSPPAFGQRIYYNEQFF; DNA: TGTGCCAGCTCACCACCTGCCTTCGGACAGAGAATATACTACAATGAGCAGTTCTTC
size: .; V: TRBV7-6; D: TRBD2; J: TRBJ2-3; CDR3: CASSSGWTSGDGTDTQYF; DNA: TGTGCCAGCAGCTCCGGGTGGACTAGCGGTGATGGCACAGATACGCAGTATTTT
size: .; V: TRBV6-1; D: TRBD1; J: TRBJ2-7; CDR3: CASRDRGPYEQYF; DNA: TGTGCCAGCAGGGACAGGGGGCCCTACGAGCAGTACTTC
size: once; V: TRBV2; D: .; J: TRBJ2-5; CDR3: CASREDTGWGRGEETQYF; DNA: TGTGCCAGCAGGGAAGACACCGGGTGGGGCAGGGGAGAAGAGACCCAGTACTTC
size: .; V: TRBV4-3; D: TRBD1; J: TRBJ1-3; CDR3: CASSQDRTGTERNTIYF; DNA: TGCGCCAGCAGCCAAGATAGGACCGGGACAGAGAGAAACACCATATATTTT
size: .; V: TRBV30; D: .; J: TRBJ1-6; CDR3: CAWSGLTINSYNSPLHF; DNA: TGTGCCTGGAGTGGACTTACGATTAATTCCTATAATTCACCCCTCCACTTT
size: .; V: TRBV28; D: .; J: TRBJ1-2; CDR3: CASSTRPSGYTF; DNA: TGTGCCAGCAGTACACGCCCGTCTGGCTACACCTTC
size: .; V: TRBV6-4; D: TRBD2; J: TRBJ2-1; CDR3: CASSDLWEGEQFF; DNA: TGTGCCAGCAGTGACCTTTGGGAGGGTGAGCAGTTCTTC
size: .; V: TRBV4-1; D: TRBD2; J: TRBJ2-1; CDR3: CASSRQTSGGANEQFF; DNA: TGCGCCAGCAGCCGCCAGACTAGCGGGGGGGCAAATGAGCAGTTCTTC
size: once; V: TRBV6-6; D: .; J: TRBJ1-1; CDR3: CASSYTGTTEAFF; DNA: TGTGCCAGCAGTTACACCGGGACTACTGAAGCTTTCTTT
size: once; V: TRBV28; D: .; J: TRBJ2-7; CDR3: CASSLTSGYEQYF; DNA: TGTGCCAGCAGTCTAACTAGTGGCTACGAGCAGTACTTC
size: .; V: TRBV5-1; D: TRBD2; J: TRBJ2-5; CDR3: CASSLRTSEETQYF; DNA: TGCGCCAGCAGCCTCAGGACTAGTGAAGAGACCCAGTACTTC
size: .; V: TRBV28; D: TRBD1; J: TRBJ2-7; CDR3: CASGTPGQPYEQYF; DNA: TGTGCCAGCGGGACGCCGGGACAGCCGTACGAGCAGTACTTC
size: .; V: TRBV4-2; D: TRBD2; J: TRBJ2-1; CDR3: CASSQDGAGDRNEQFF; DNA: TGTGCCAGCAGCCAAGATGGGGCGGGGGATCGGAATGAGCAGTTCTTC
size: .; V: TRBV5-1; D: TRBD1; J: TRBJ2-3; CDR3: CASSLRPGGDTQYF; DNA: TGCGCCAGCAGCTTGAGGCCAGGGGGAGATACGCAGTATTTT
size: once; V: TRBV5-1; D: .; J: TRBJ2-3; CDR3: CASSLAEVLAHTDTQYF; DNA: TGCGCCAGCAGCTTGGCCGAGGTGTTAGCGCACACAGATACGCAGTATTTT
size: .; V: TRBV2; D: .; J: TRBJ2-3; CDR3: CASRLQGLSTDTQYF; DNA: TGTGCCAGCAGACTCCAGGGACTTAGCACAGATACGCAGTATTTT
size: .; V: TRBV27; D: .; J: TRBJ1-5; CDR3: CASSIGTNQPQHF; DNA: TGTGCCAGCAGTATAGGGACAAATCAGCCCCAGCATTTT